This is a list of T cell receptor beta chains from one sample in a study of low-dose radiotherapy and immunotherapy resistance in tumors. TCRdb re-analysed the reads in MiXCR, keeping a single row per CDR3 protein. This sample has some 38,000 distinct CDR3 sequences, with roughly 20% found just once. The starting material was PBMCs, obtained after low-dose radiotherapy plus immunotherapy. These receptors all come from a female donor with ovarian cancer. CDR3s include the opening cysteine and the closing phenylalanine or tryptophan. Each record gives: J gene, clone size, V gene, CDR3 length, D gene, CDR3 protein, CDR3 DNA. The D gene is left open where the match is weak. Only some rows state a clone size, as once, few, many or a class for expanded clones.

>TRBJ1-5|few|TRBV19|13|.
CASSGGRDQPQHF
TGTGCCAGTAGTGGGGGCCGGGATCAGCCCCAGCATTTT
>TRBJ2-6|.|TRBV29-1|18|TRBD1
CSVVLQGQAISGANVLTF
TGCAGCGTTGTGCTACAGGGACAGGCGATCTCTGGGGCCAACGTCCTGACTTTC
>TRBJ1-2|many|TRBV6-2/TRBV6-3|14|.
CASSESLTMSGYTF
TGTGCCAGCAGTGAATCCCTAACTATGAGTGGCTACACCTTC
>TRBJ1-4|many|TRBV30|16|.
CAWSAGIQGINEKLFF
TGTGCCTGGAGCGCCGGGATCCAGGGGATTAATGAAAAACTGTTTTTT
>TRBJ2-1|many|TRBV19|15|TRBD2
CASSPRGDPYNEQFF
TGTGCCAGTAGTCCGCGGGGGGATCCTTACAATGAGCAGTTCTTC
>TRBJ2-1|many|TRBV3-1|15|TRBD1
CASSVGQGVGNEQFF
TGTGCCAGCAGCGTTGGACAGGGGGTGGGGAATGAGCAGTTCTTC
>TRBJ2-2|many|TRBV29-1|13|TRBD1
CSAGQGNTGELFF
TGCAGCGCGGGACAGGGAAACACCGGGGAGCTGTTTTTT
>TRBJ2-5|.|TRBV20-1|15|TRBD2
CSAPGLAGVRETQYF
TGCAGTGCCCCGGGACTAGCGGGAGTTCGAGAGACCCAGTACTTC
>TRBJ1-1|.|TRBV12-3/TRBV12-4|11|.
CASRPATEAFF
TGTGCCAGCAGACCCGCCACTGAAGCTTTCTTT
>TRBJ1-2|many|TRBV4-2|13|.
CASSQEPGRGYTF
TGTGCCAGCAGCCAAGAACCCGGGAGGGGCTACACCTTC
>TRBJ1-5|few|TRBV19|16|TRBD1
CASSMRTGGAGQPQHF
TGTGCCAGTAGTATGAGGACAGGGGGGGCTGGACAGCCCCAGCATTTT
>TRBJ2-7|many|TRBV13|14|TRBD1
CASSLRTGAYEQYF
TGTGCCAGCAGCTTGCGGACAGGAGCCTACGAGCAGTACTTC
>TRBJ2-7|many|TRBV4-2|12|TRBD2
CASSHASGRHYF
TGTGCCAGCAGCCACGCTAGCGGGAGGCATTACTTC
>TRBJ1-3|many|TRBV7-8|14|.
CASNEGFTGNTIYF
TGTGCCAGCAACGAGGGGTTCACTGGAAACACCATATATTTT
>TRBJ2-7|many|TRBV7-9|15|TRBD1
CASRPGDRGSNEQYF
TGTGCCAGCAGACCGGGGGACAGGGGGTCGAACGAGCAGTACTTC
>TRBJ1-1|many|TRBV10-3|12|.
CAISSGPGGAFF
TGTGCCATCAGTTCGGGCCCAGGTGGAGCTTTCTTT
>TRBJ1-5|many|TRBV29-1|13|TRBD1
CSARTGPNQPQHF
TGCAGCGCCAGGACAGGGCCCAATCAGCCCCAGCATTTT
>TRBJ2-3|few|TRBV6-1|13|.
CGSDRAGTDTQYF
TGTGGCAGCGACCGGGCTGGCACAGATACGCAGTATTTT
>TRBJ2-1|once|TRBV2|14|TRBD2
CASSIAGAVDEQFF
TGTGCCAGCAGCATAGCGGGTGCCGTGGATGAGCAGTTCTTC
>TRBJ2-7|many|TRBV20-1|13|.
CSASGDTYDEQYF
TGCAGTGCTAGTGGGGACACCTACGACGAGCAGTACTTC
>TRBJ1-1|.|TRBV7-6|13|.
CASRRLGRAEAFF
TGTGCCAGCAGACGACTTGGTCGCGCTGAAGCTTTCTTT
>TRBJ2-1|many|TRBV2|11|.
CASSPFDEQFF
TGTGCCAGCAGTCCGTTCGATGAGCAGTTCTTC
>TRBJ2-2|many|TRBV3-1|16|TRBD1
CASSPGTGGNTGELFF
TGTGCCAGCAGCCCGGGGACAGGGGGCAACACCGGGGAGCTGTTTTTT
>TRBJ2-7|many|TRBV10-3|17|TRBD1
CAISDQDRGFPTYEQYF
TGTGCCATCAGTGATCAAGACAGGGGCTTTCCGACCTACGAGCAGTACTTC
>TRBJ2-5|few|TRBV5-6|13|.
CASSGGDWETQYF
TGTGCCAGCAGCGGGGGTGATTGGGAGACCCAGTACTTC
>TRBJ2-2|.|TRBV29-1|16|.
CSVGAAQGKGTGELFF
TGCAGCGTTGGGGCCGCACAGGGAAAAGGTACCGGGGAGCTGTTTTTT
>TRBJ1-3|many|TRBV20-1|16|.
CSARDPREIAGNTIYF
TGCAGTGCTAGAGATCCCCGGGAAATCGCTGGAAACACCATATATTTT
>TRBJ2-7|many|TRBV7-8|13|TRBD1
CASSSDRGYEQYF
TGTGCCAGCAGCTCGGACAGGGGCTACGAGCAGTACTTC
>TRBJ1-2|.|TRBV19|15|TRBD1
CASSRTGKLDYGYTF
TGTGCCAGTAGTAGGACAGGGAAACTGGACTATGGCTACACCTTC
>TRBJ1-5|many|TRBV7-2|15|.
CASSSRGGSNQPQHF
TGTGCCAGCAGCTCCAGGGGAGGAAGCAATCAGCCCCAGCATTTT
>TRBJ2-1|.|TRBV5-5|16|TRBD2
CASSLGTGGSVYEQFF
TGTGCCAGCAGCTTGGGGACGGGGGGGAGTGTCTATGAGCAGTTCTTC
>TRBJ1-6|many|TRBV7-3|13|.
CASSLTSGSPLHF
TGTGCCAGCAGCTTAACCTCGGGTTCACCCCTCCACTTT
>TRBJ2-2|.|TRBV29-1|14|.
CSVVPRGVAWELFF
TGCAGCGTTGTTCCTAGGGGGGTCGCCTGGGAGCTGTTTTTT
>TRBJ2-7|many|TRBV6-2/TRBV6-3|15|TRBD1
CASSYGTGGRNEQYF
TGTGCCAGCAGTTACGGGACAGGGGGTAGGAACGAGCAGTACTTC
>TRBJ1-5|many|TRBV28|16|.
CASSFIGQGKNQPQHF
TGTGCCAGCAGTTTCATCGGGCAGGGAAAGAATCAGCCCCAGCATTTT
>TRBJ2-5|.|TRBV5-1|15|.
CACSPKTGGPETQYF
TGCGCCTGCAGCCCCAAAACTGGGGGCCCCGAGACCCAGTACTTC
>TRBJ2-1|.|TRBV20-1|15|TRBD1
CSAHGQGSYSYEQFF
TGCAGTGCTCACGGACAGGGGTCCTATTCCTACGAACAGTTCTTC
>TRBJ2-2|many|TRBV20-1|14|.
CSASFGGGTGELFF
TGCAGTGCTAGTTTTGGAGGAGGCACCGGGGAGCTGTTTTTT
>TRBJ2-3|many|TRBV5-1|17|TRBD2
CASSKQRSGGSTDTQYF
TGCGCCAGCAGCAAACAGAGGAGCGGGGGGAGCACAGATACGCAGTATTTT
>TRBJ2-1|many|TRBV10-3|17|TRBD2
CAISESGLAGEYNEQFF
TGTGCCATCAGTGAGTCTGGTTTAGCGGGGGAATACAATGAGCAGTTCTTC
>TRBJ2-7|.|TRBV28|13|.
CASSLGEYYEQYF
TGTGCCAGCAGTTTGGGCGAGTACTACGAGCAGTACTTC
>TRBJ2-7|many|TRBV27|15|.
CASSSPGDVKGEQYF
TGTGCCAGCAGTTCCCCCGGGGATGTGAAGGGCGAGCAGTACTTC
>TRBJ1-5|many|TRBV28|15|.
CASRRGNNGNQPQHF
TGTGCCAGCAGACGGGGAAATAACGGCAATCAGCCCCAGCATTTT
>TRBJ2-2|many|TRBV7-3|15|.
CASRSGPPNTGELFF
TGTGCCAGCAGGTCGGGACCTCCGAACACCGGGGAGCTGTTTTTT
>TRBJ2-7|many|TRBV15|16|.
CATSRDYAGRSYEQYF
TGTGCCACCAGCAGAGATTACGCAGGCCGATCCTACGAGCAGTACTTC
>TRBJ2-5|many|TRBV5-1|15|.
CASSPVGGHGETQYF
TGCGCCAGCAGCCCTGTTGGGGGGCACGGAGAGACCCAGTACTTC
>TRBJ2-3|many|TRBV27|15|.
CASSLFGQPTDTQYF
TGTGCCAGCAGTTTATTCGGACAGCCCACAGATACGCAGTATTTT
>TRBJ2-7|many|TRBV2|12|TRBD1
CASSWTGNEQYF
TGTGCCAGCAGTTGGACAGGGAACGAGCAGTACTTC
>TRBJ1-1|.|TRBV29-1|17|.
CSGLRRPTAEMNTEAFF
TGCAGCGGCCTTAGGCGCCCGACGGCGGAAATGAACACTGAAGCTTTCTTT
>TRBJ1-5|many|TRBV11-2|13|.
CASSLGQNQPQHF
TGTGCCAGCAGCTTAGGGCAAAATCAGCCCCAGCATTTT
>TRBJ1-3|many|TRBV7-9|16|.
CASSLAGTLGGNTIYF
TGTGCCAGCAGCTTAGCGGGGACCCTTGGGGGAAACACCATATATTTT
>TRBJ2-7|many|TRBV2|12|.
CASSDQGGEQYF
TGTGCCAGCAGTGACCAGGGGGGCGAGCAGTACTTC
>TRBJ2-3|once|TRBV28|15|TRBD1
CASSLDRGETDTQYF
TGTGCCAGCAGTCTGGACAGGGGAGAAACAGATACGCAGTATTTT
>TRBJ2-1|many|TRBV30|13|.
CAWTGQPYNEQFF
TGTGCCTGGACGGGCCAGCCCTACAATGAGCAGTTCTTC